What follows are 13 T cell receptor beta chains derived from one specimen sequenced in a study of early T cells in non-severe SARS-CoV-2 infection. TCRdb re-analysed the 5' RACE reads in MiXCR, keeping a single row per CDR3 protein. The profile shows about 25,000 distinct CDR3 sequences, roughly 4.3% of them singletons. The sample was whole blood. The receptors were sampled from an adult who was a healthcare worker with PCR-confirmed SARS-CoV-2 infection or an uninfected control (not recorded which).

Points on this clonotype: This may come from a read error, since a much larger clone is one base off. The J gene is TRBJ2-2, the V gene TRBV7-2; 9 bases line up with TRBD2. The CDR3 length is 16 residues. CDR1 and CDR2 from the germline V gene are SGHTA and FQGNSA. With V trimmed by 4 bases and J by 5 bases, 8 bases remained unmatched. DNA of the CDR3: TGTGCCAGCAGCTCGAAGCGGGAGGACAGGACCGGGGAGCTGTTTTTT. It encodes CASSSKREDRTGELFF. Variable domain in full (rest from reference TRBV7-2 and TRBJ2-2): GAGVSQSPSNKVTEKGKDVELRCDPISGHTALYWYRQSLGQGLEFLIYFQGNSAPDKSGLPSDRFSAERTGGSVSTLTIQRTQQEDSAVYLCASSSKREDRTGELFFGEGSRLTVL.

This clonotype was recorded a few times. This rearrangement joins TRBV6-2 or TRBV6-3 to TRBJ2-2; 7 bases are shared with TRBD1. This CDR3 region has 15 residues. V lost 5 bases to trimming and J lost 0 bases; unmatched junction nucleotides: 3. Germline lookup yields CDR1 MNHEY and CDR2 SVGEGT. CDR3 in amino acids: CASSDRGPNTGELFF. The CDR3 DNA reads TGTGCCAGCAGTGATAGGGGGCCGAACACCGGGGAGCTGTTTTTT.

This clonotype was observed at least ten times. The chain uses TRBV12-3 or TRBV12-4 and TRBJ2-1; 11 bases fit TRBD2. The CDR3 is 14 residues long. With 7 bases clipped from V and 5 bases from J, the junction kept 4 bases outside the gene matches. For the CDR3, the DNA is TGTGCCAGCATCCCGGGACTAGCGGACAATGAGCAGTTCTTC. It translates to CASIPGLADNEQFF.

J is TRBJ1-1 and V is TRBV4-3, with 8 bases lining up with TRBD1. J lost 0 bases, V lost 1 base, and 1 base had no gene match. Germline-derived CDR1 and CDR2 are LGHNA and YSLEER. The CDR3 sequence is 15 residues long. This chain's CDR3 is CASSQVDRVNTEAFF. CDR3 nucleotide sequence: TGCGCCAGCAGCCAAGTGGACAGGGTGAACACTGAAGCTTTCTTT.

This clonotype was detected ten times or more. The chain employs TRBV5-6 and TRBJ1-2; D gene ambiguous. Per germline, CDR1 SGHDT and CDR2 YYEEEE. The length of the CDR3 is 13 residues. V was pared by 1 base and J by 12 bases, with 16 bases between. CDR3 in amino acids: CASSLLGSTAHTF. CDR3 DNA: TGTGCCAGCAGCTTGTTGGGGAGTACGGCCCACACCTTC.

This clonotype was counted at least ten times. V gene TRBV7-6 combines with J gene TRBJ2-5, with 7 bases fitting TRBD2. The trim removed 1 base at V and 5 bases at J, leaving 1 base unmatched. The length of the CDR3 is 13 residues. Looked up from germline, CDR1 is SGHVS and CDR2 is FNYEAQ. CDR3 nucleotide sequence: TGTGCCAGCAGCTTAGGGGAGGGGGAGACCCAGTACTTC. It encodes CASSLGEGETQYF.

The rearrangement links TRBV20-1 to TRBJ1-1; D might be TRBD1 (6 bases). The germline gives CDR1 DFQATT, CDR2 SNEGSKA (reference sequence). This CDR3 contains 13 residues. V lost 3 bases and J 5 bases, leaving 13 bases between the germline ends. The CDR3 DNA reads as TGCAGTGCTAGTAGGGCAGGGGCGACTGAAGCTTTCTTT. Translating gives CSASRAGATEAFF.

This clonotype has at least ten counts. This chain joins TRBV7-2 and TRBJ1-4; tentatively, D is TRBD1 (6 bases). The V and J ends lost 0 bases and 4 bases respectively, with 12 bases between them. Germline V lookup: CDR1 SGHTA, CDR2 FQGNSA. The CDR3 loop spans 16 amino acids. CDR3: CASSLAPRGGNEKLFF. The CDR3 DNA reads TGTGCCAGCAGCTTAGCCCCCAGGGGCGGTAATGAAAAACTGTTTTTT.

The chain has TRBV20-1 and TRBJ2-2, with 9 bases lining up with TRBD1. CDR1 DFQATT and CDR2 SNEGSKA come from the germline V gene (reference sequence). The CDR3 extends over 12 amino acids. This CDR3 is CSADRGTGELFF. In nucleotides, the CDR3 is TGCAGCGCGGACAGGGGCACCGGGGAGCTGTTTTTT.

In its sample, this clonotype was seen many times. The J gene is TRBJ1-6, the V gene TRBV11-2; D not certain. Trimming left V 0 bases short and J 7 bases short, with 4 bases between. This CDR3 has 13 residues. Germline values: CDR1 SGHAT, CDR2 FQNNGV. CDR3 nucleotide sequence: TGTGCCAGCAGCTTAGATCCGAATTCACCCCTCCACTTT. Amino acids: CASSLDPNSPLHF.

This clonotype rates as medium-sized. J is TRBJ2-7 and V is TRBV7-6; 7 bases agree with TRBD1. Germline values: CDR1 SGHVS, CDR2 FNYEAQ. After removal of 5 bases from V and 3 bases from J, the junction contained 4 bases not matched to a gene. This CDR3 spans 13 amino acids. This CDR3 is CASSTRDSYEQYF. CDR3 in DNA: TGTGCCAGCAGCACAAGGGACAGCTACGAGCAGTACTTC.

This clonotype was found many times. V is TRBV6-2 or TRBV6-3 and J is TRBJ2-3; the D is unclear. This CDR3 comprises 15 residues. CDR1 MNHEY and CDR2 SVGEGT come from the germline V gene. V was pared by 0 bases and J by 4 bases, with 11 bases between. The CDR3 DNA is TGTGCCAGCAGTTACTCGAATCCGGGTGCAGATACGCAGTATTTT. Translated: CASSYSNPGADTQYF.

This clonotype occurred many times. V usage is TRBV27 and J usage is TRBJ2-7, with a tentative D call TRBD2 (6 bases). Germline CDR1 reads MNHEY; CDR2 reads SMNVEV (reference sequence). This CDR3 region has 13 residues. The V and J ends lost 3 bases and 3 bases respectively, with 9 bases between them. Here the CDR3 reads CASSFVGGYEQYF. CDR3 sequence (DNA): TGTGCCAGCAGTTTTGTGGGGGGCTACGAGCAGTACTTC.